These 18 T cell receptor beta chains share one sample of origin, sequenced in a study of PD-L1 blockade in urothelial cancer. Time point given: pretreatment peripheral blood. Assay used: immunoSEQ multiplex PCR; TCRdb lists only in-frame clones, some missing. The data hold approximately 47,000 clones, with approximately 85% observed a single time. This material consisted of PBMCs, taken around atezolizumab (anti-PD-L1) treatment. These receptors came from a man in his fifties or sixties with urothelial cancer.

The chain joins TRBV6-4 to TRBJ1-5; D is unclear. Trimming removed 6 bases from V and 4 bases from J, with 10 bases in between. Germline V gene lookup returns CDR1 MRHNA and CDR2 SNTAGT. The CDR3 contains 13 residues. CDR3 coding DNA: TGTGCCAGCAGCGCTGACGGGAATCAGCCCCAGCATTTT. This translates into CASSADGNQPQHF.

This rearrangement joins TRBV7-8 to TRBJ2-3; maybe TRBD2 (5 bases). Trimming removed 1 base from V and 7 bases from J, with 9 bases in between. The CDR3 runs to 13 residues. From germline, CDR1 is SGHVS and CDR2 FQNEAQ. The chain's CDR3 is CASSLVVGNTQYF. Written as DNA, the CDR3 is TGTGCCAGCAGCTTAGTCGTCGGGAATACGCAGTATTTT.

The rearrangement joins TRBV16 to TRBJ1-3, with D perhaps matching TRBD1 (6 bases). CDR1 KGHSY and CDR2 FQNENV come from the germline V gene. The CDR3 totals 15 residues. V was pared by 4 bases and J by 3 bases, with 13 bases between. The CDR3 coding sequence is TGTGCCAGCAGCCCGGCAAGGACAGATGGAAACACCATATATTTT. It is translated as CASSPARTDGNTIYF.

The rearrangement uses TRBV7-8 and TRBJ1-3; no definite D call. The V end lost 4 bases, the J end lost 0 bases, and 4 bases lay between the germline ends. Germline V CDR1 and CDR2: SGHVS, FQNEAQ. CDR3 length: 13 residues. DNA of the CDR3: TGTGCCAGCAGCTCTTTCTCTGGAAACACCATATATTTT. Encoded protein: CASSSFSGNTIYF.

The rearrangement joins TRBV19 to TRBJ1-2; possible D gene TRBD1, 5 bases. With 6 bases removed from V and 6 bases from J, the gap between germline ends came to 29 bases. The germline CDR1 and CDR2 sequences are LNHDA and SQIVND (reference sequence). The CDR3 loop spans 18 amino acids. CDR3 protein: CASSVPLGREGSGDGYTF. As DNA, the CDR3 is TGTGCCAGTAGCGTGCCGTTGGGCAGGGAAGGGTCAGGAGATGGCTACACCTTC.

The chain recombines TRBV28 with TRBJ2-4; a weak D match, TRBD2 (6 bases). This CDR3 has 14 amino acids. CDR1 is MDHEN, CDR2 SYDVKM, per germline. V dropped 8 bases and J dropped 0 bases, with 11 bases sitting between them. This CDR3 is CASWGDLAKNIQYF. The DNA for the CDR3 is TGTGCCAGCTGGGGGGATCTAGCCAAAAACATTCAGTACTTC.

The V gene is TRBV10-1, the J gene TRBJ2-1, with 10 bases matching TRBD2. This CDR3 is built from 15 residues. The germline CDR1 and CDR2 sequences are WNHNN and SYGVQD (reference sequence). The V gene end was trimmed by 6 bases and the J gene end by 8 bases; junction bases not matched to a gene: 10. This CDR3 reads CASRSGLAGDDEQFF. CDR3 bases: TGCGCCAGCAGATCGGGGCTAGCGGGAGACGATGAGCAGTTCTTC.

V usage is TRBV5-1 and J usage is TRBJ1-5; D perhaps matches TRBD1 (6 bases). The V and J ends lost 3 bases and 4 bases respectively, with 14 bases between them. CDR1 and CDR2 from the germline V gene are SGHRS and YFSETQ. The CDR3 is 15 amino acids. In nucleotides, the CDR3 is TGCGCCAGCAGCTCCGGACAGTCCCAGAATCAGCCCCAGCATTTT. Encoded protein: CASSSGQSQNQPQHF.

The chain couples TRBV19 to TRBJ1-3; D unclear. This CDR3 has 15 amino acids. CDR1 is LNHDA, CDR2 SQIVND, per germline (reference sequence). Trimming left V 1 base short and J 0 bases short, with 7 bases between. The chain's CDR3 is CASSIGSYSGNTIYF. As DNA, the CDR3 is TGTGCCAGTAGTATAGGCAGTTACTCTGGAAACACCATATATTTT.

This clone was counted a single time. The rearrangement joins TRBV7-8 to TRBJ2-1; D is perhaps TRBD1 (6 bases). The CDR3 totals 14 residues. V lost 3 bases and J 8 bases, leaving 14 bases between the germline ends. Germline loops: CDR1 SGHVS, CDR2 FQNEAQ. CDR3 DNA sequence: TGTGCCAGCAGCTTCCAGGGGCGACAACATGAGCAGTTCTTC. This encodes CASSFQGRQHEQFF.

V usage is TRBV2 and J usage is TRBJ2-3, with 8 bases matching TRBD2. In germline, CDR1 is SNHLY, CDR2 FYNNEI. This CDR3 region has 16 residues. Germline trimming cut 6 bases from V and 2 bases from J; bases unmatched to any gene: 10. CDR3 loop: CASSSPGGPPTDTQYF. For the CDR3, the DNA is TGTGCCAGCAGCTCCCCGGGGGGGCCCCCCACAGATACGCAGTATTTT.

The chain recombines TRBV7-2 with TRBJ2-3, with D maybe TRBD2 (6 bases). This CDR3 region has 15 residues. Germline CDR1 SGHTA, CDR2 FQGNSA. The V end lost 4 bases, the J end lost 4 bases, and 15 bases lay between the germline ends. Here the CDR3 reads CASSSGRGRADTQYF. The CDR3 DNA follows: TGTGCCAGCAGCTCGGGGCGGGGTAGGGCAGATACGCAGTATTTT.

This sequence joins TRBV5-1 and TRBJ2-1, with TRBD2 matching 8 bases. CDR3 size: 14 residues. Germline V gene lookup returns CDR1 SGHRS and CDR2 YFSETQ. V shed 3 bases, J shed 6 bases, and the junction held 5 bases outside the gene matches. As DNA, the CDR3 is TGCGCCAGCAGCTCGCTGACTAGCGTCAATGAGCAGTTCTTC. Its protein is CASSSLTSVNEQFF.

The gene calls are TRBV7-9 and TRBJ2-6, with 9 bases identical to TRBD1. The CDR3 has 16 amino acids. J lost 2 bases, V lost 10 bases, and 9 bases had no gene match. Germline CDR1 reads SEHNR; CDR2 reads FQNEAQ (reference sequence). The CDR3 DNA reads TGTGCCACCCCGGACAGGGGTGCGCCTGGGGCCAACGTCCTGACTTTC. It codes for CATPDRGAPGANVLTF.

The chain uses TRBV4-2 and TRBJ2-1; 10 bases map to TRBD2. The CDR3 sequence is 17 residues long. The germline CDR1 and CDR2 sequences are LGHNA and YNFKEQ. The trim removed 6 bases at V and 10 bases at J, leaving 18 bases unmatched. The CDR3 coding sequence is TGTGCCAGCAGTCATAAGTTGGCTAGCGGGGGCACCATAGAGCAGTTCTTC. Protein: CASSHKLASGGTIEQFF.

This sequence joins TRBV6-5 and TRBJ1-1; no clear D. Looked up from germline, CDR1 is MNHEY and CDR2 is SVGAGI. The V and J ends lost 6 bases and 3 bases respectively, with 11 bases between them. This CDR3 has 13 residues. The CDR3 sequence: CASRYTTHTEAFF. The CDR3 coding sequence is TGTGCCAGCAGATATACGACTCACACTGAAGCTTTCTTT.

The gene calls are TRBV7-2 and TRBJ1-2; D is perhaps TRBD1 (6 bases). In germline, CDR1 is SGHTA, CDR2 FQGNSA. This CDR3 spans 12 amino acids. Trimming stripped 8 bases from V and 6 bases from J, with 13 bases between. The CDR3 coding sequence is TGTGCCAGCTTTGCAGGGGTGGATGGCTACACCTTC. Residues: CASFAGVDGYTF.

The chain recombines TRBV11-1 with TRBJ2-6, with a tentative D call TRBD1 (6 bases). The CDR3 has 17 amino acids. Germline CDR1 is SGHAT and CDR2 is FQDESV (reference sequence). Trimming took 6 bases from V and 0 from J, leaving 15 bases between them. As DNA, the CDR3 is TGTGCCAGCAGGGACGAGGTCAGGGGCTCTGGGGCCAACGTCCTGACTTTC. Protein: CASRDEVRGSGANVLTF.